A selection of T cell receptor beta chains follows, all from one sample in a study of T cell repertoires in cytomegalovirus infection. TCRdb ran MiXCR on the reads and lists one entry per CDR3 protein. This sample has about 230,000 distinct CDR3 sequences, with about 23% found just once. Sequenced input: CD8+ T cells from PBMCs. Receptors originate from a human donor in good health (CMV status not recorded). Some clones in this sample may be carry-over from other donors' samples. The CDR3 runs from the conserved cysteine through the conserved F or W. Fields, in order: clone size, J gene, V gene, D gene, CDR3 protein, CDR3 DNA. A D gene is named only where the DNA matches it firmly. The listing skips clone size in some rows; elsewhere it reads once, few, many or a size class.

clone_size: NA
j_call: TRBJ1-1
v_call: TRBV7-9
d_call: NA
cdr3_aa: CASSLSPTANTEAFF
cdr3_nt: TGTGCCAGCAGCTTAAGCCCCACAGCGAACACTGAAGCTTTCTTT

clone_size: NA
j_call: TRBJ2-5
v_call: TRBV28
d_call: TRBD1
cdr3_aa: CASSSLRTGTETQYF
cdr3_nt: TGTGCCAGCAGTTCCCTCCGGACAGGGACAGAGACCCAGTACTTC

clone_size: many
j_call: TRBJ1-2
v_call: TRBV12-3/TRBV12-4
d_call: NA
cdr3_aa: CASSPGDGYTF
cdr3_nt: TGTGCCAGCAGTCCGGGCGATGGCTACACCTTC

clone_size: many
j_call: TRBJ1-1
v_call: TRBV7-9
d_call: TRBD1
cdr3_aa: CASSPLGQGSTEAFF
cdr3_nt: TGTGCCAGCAGCCCCCTTGGACAGGGAAGCACTGAAGCTTTCTTT

clone_size: NA
j_call: TRBJ2-7
v_call: TRBV4-3
d_call: NA
cdr3_aa: CASSQAPSGGEQYF
cdr3_nt: TGCGCCAGCAGCCAAGCCCCATCGGGTGGCGAGCAGTACTTC

clone_size: NA
j_call: TRBJ1-1
v_call: TRBV4-1
d_call: NA
cdr3_aa: CASSHTGTTEAFF
cdr3_nt: TGCGCCAGCAGCCACACTGGGACCACTGAAGCTTTCTTT

clone_size: NA
j_call: TRBJ1-2
v_call: TRBV5-1
d_call: TRBD1
cdr3_aa: CASSPTGTGGFYGYTF
cdr3_nt: TGCGCCAGCAGCCCAACCGGGACAGGGGGCTTCTATGGCTACACCTTC

clone_size: few
j_call: TRBJ1-5
v_call: TRBV2
d_call: TRBD1
cdr3_aa: CASSGPGTGINEPQHF
cdr3_nt: TGTGCCAGCAGTGGGCCAGGGACAGGTATAAATGAGCCCCAGCATTTT

clone_size: many
j_call: TRBJ1-5
v_call: TRBV28
d_call: TRBD1
cdr3_aa: CASSPTLGQGGGQPQHF
cdr3_nt: TGTGCCAGCAGTCCAACCTTAGGACAGGGCGGGGGTCAGCCCCAGCATTTT

clone_size: NA
j_call: TRBJ2-7
v_call: TRBV20-1
d_call: TRBD1
cdr3_aa: CSALLPGQGAPYEQYF
cdr3_nt: TGCAGTGCTCTCCTCCCGGGACAGGGAGCCCCCTACGAGCAGTACTTC

clone_size: few
j_call: TRBJ1-1
v_call: TRBV19
d_call: NA
cdr3_aa: CASTIGVPNTEAFF
cdr3_nt: TGTGCCAGTACAATCGGGGTCCCGAACACTGAAGCTTTCTTT

clone_size: NA
j_call: TRBJ2-2
v_call: TRBV2
d_call: TRBD2
cdr3_aa: CASSEWSSGDTGELFF
cdr3_nt: TGTGCCAGCAGTGAATGGTCTAGCGGGGACACCGGGGAGCTGTTTTTT

clone_size: many
j_call: TRBJ2-1
v_call: TRBV7-9
d_call: NA
cdr3_aa: CASSLVRGVYNEQFF
cdr3_nt: TGTGCCAGCAGCTTAGTAAGGGGGGTTTACAATGAGCAGTTCTTC

clone_size: many
j_call: TRBJ2-5
v_call: TRBV28
d_call: NA
cdr3_aa: CASSPNVLGAYF
cdr3_nt: TGTGCCAGCAGTCCAAACGTACTCGGAGCCTACTTC

clone_size: few
j_call: TRBJ2-1
v_call: TRBV20-1
d_call: NA
cdr3_aa: CSAQLPRGPYNEQFF
cdr3_nt: TGCAGTGCCCAGCTCCCCAGGGGCCCCTACAATGAGCAGTTCTTC

clone_size: NA
j_call: TRBJ1-2
v_call: TRBV20-1
d_call: NA
cdr3_aa: CSARDKGRLGGNKYGYTF
cdr3_nt: TGCAGTGCTAGAGATAAAGGGCGACTCGGAGGAAATAAATATGGCTACACCTTC

clone_size: NA
j_call: TRBJ2-6
v_call: TRBV6-5
d_call: TRBD2
cdr3_aa: CASSYGGVGANVLTF
cdr3_nt: TGTGCCAGCAGTTACGGGGGGGTCGGGGCCAACGTCCTGACTTTC

clone_size: few
j_call: TRBJ2-5
v_call: TRBV6-2/TRBV6-3
d_call: TRBD1
cdr3_aa: CASSYLPGQDRYF
cdr3_nt: TGTGCCAGCAGTTACCTGCCGGGACAGGACCGGTACTTC

clone_size: NA
j_call: TRBJ1-6
v_call: TRBV12-3/TRBV12-4
d_call: NA
cdr3_aa: CASGIYNSPLHF
cdr3_nt: TGTGCCAGCGGAATATATAATTCACCCCTCCACTTT

clone_size: NA
j_call: TRBJ1-1
v_call: TRBV7-8
d_call: TRBD1
cdr3_aa: CASSLGTGAWYEAIF
cdr3_nt: TGTGCCAGCAGCTTAGGGACAGGGGCTTGGTATGAAGCTATCTTT

clone_size: once
j_call: TRBJ1-1
v_call: TRBV29-1
d_call: TRBD1
cdr3_aa: CSVAGGVNRAFF
cdr3_nt: TGCAGCGTTGCAGGGGGTGTAAATCGAGCTTTCTTT

clone_size: NA
j_call: TRBJ1-1
v_call: TRBV7-8
d_call: NA
cdr3_aa: CASSLGDARAEAFF
cdr3_nt: TGTGCCAGCAGCTTAGGGGACGCCAGGGCTGAAGCTTTCTTT

clone_size: NA
j_call: TRBJ2-3
v_call: TRBV7-2
d_call: NA
cdr3_aa: CASSLAGQGPDTQYF
cdr3_nt: TGTGCCAGCAGCTTAGCTGGGCAGGGCCCAGATACGCAGTATTTT

clone_size: few
j_call: TRBJ2-4
v_call: TRBV6-6
d_call: NA
cdr3_aa: CASTTDRNIQYF
cdr3_nt: TGTGCCAGCACAACAGACAGGAACATTCAGTACTTC

clone_size: many
j_call: TRBJ1-2
v_call: TRBV12-3/TRBV12-4
d_call: TRBD1
cdr3_aa: CASSPETGNYGYTF
cdr3_nt: TGTGCCAGCAGTCCAGAGACAGGGAACTATGGCTACACCTTC

clone_size: NA
j_call: TRBJ2-5
v_call: TRBV28
d_call: NA
cdr3_aa: CASSLVNLETQYF
cdr3_nt: TGTGCCAGCAGTTTAGTAAATCTAGAGACCCAGTACTTC

clone_size: many
j_call: TRBJ2-7
v_call: TRBV12-3/TRBV12-4
d_call: NA
cdr3_aa: CASSIADSYEQYF
cdr3_nt: TGTGCCAGCAGTATAGCGGACTCCTACGAGCAGTACTTC

clone_size: many
j_call: TRBJ2-3
v_call: TRBV2
d_call: TRBD2
cdr3_aa: CASSVTSGGAADTQYF
cdr3_nt: TGTGCCAGCAGTGTGACTAGCGGGGGGGCCGCAGATACGCAGTATTTT

clone_size: few
j_call: TRBJ1-1
v_call: TRBV5-1
d_call: NA
cdr3_aa: CASRLGPGNTEAFF
cdr3_nt: TGCGCCAGCAGACTGGGACCAGGGAACACTGAAGCTTTCTTT

clone_size: NA
j_call: TRBJ2-7
v_call: TRBV15
d_call: NA
cdr3_aa: CATSSSRTGDYEQYF
cdr3_nt: TGTGCCACCAGCAGTTCAAGGACGGGGGACTACGAGCAGTACTTC

clone_size: many
j_call: TRBJ2-5
v_call: TRBV12-5
d_call: NA
cdr3_aa: CASGLVLGSPETQYF
cdr3_nt: TGTGCTAGTGGTTTGGTACTCGGGTCCCCGGAGACCCAGTACTTC

clone_size: NA
j_call: TRBJ2-3
v_call: TRBV20-1
d_call: TRBD2
cdr3_aa: CSASRLAGGTDTQYF
cdr3_nt: TGCAGTGCTAGCAGACTAGCGGGGGGCACAGATACGCAGTATTTT

clone_size: NA
j_call: TRBJ2-7
v_call: TRBV29-1
d_call: NA
cdr3_aa: CSVDGQGYEQYF
cdr3_nt: TGCAGCGTTGATGGGCAGGGTTACGAGCAGTACTTC

clone_size: many
j_call: TRBJ2-7
v_call: TRBV27
d_call: TRBD1
cdr3_aa: CASSKGQAESSYEQYF
cdr3_nt: TGTGCCAGCAGTAAAGGACAGGCGGAGAGCTCCTACGAGCAGTACTTC

clone_size: few
j_call: TRBJ1-2
v_call: TRBV28
d_call: NA
cdr3_aa: CASSFPDRNYGYTF
cdr3_nt: TGTGCCAGCAGTTTTCCGGACAGAAACTATGGCTACACCTTC

clone_size: few
j_call: TRBJ2-1
v_call: TRBV19
d_call: TRBD1
cdr3_aa: CASSIGTGGGYEQFF
cdr3_nt: TGTGCCAGTAGTATCGGGACAGGGGGGGGATATGAGCAGTTCTTC

clone_size: NA
j_call: TRBJ2-7
v_call: TRBV19
d_call: NA
cdr3_aa: CARSGRSSYEQYF
cdr3_nt: TGTGCCAGAAGCGGTAGGAGCTCCTACGAGCAGTACTTC

clone_size: NA
j_call: TRBJ1-1
v_call: TRBV5-5
d_call: NA
cdr3_aa: CASSLGARRTEAFF
cdr3_nt: TGTGCCAGCAGCTTGGGGGCCAGAAGGACTGAAGCTTTTTTT

clone_size: NA
j_call: TRBJ2-2
v_call: TRBV19
d_call: TRBD1
cdr3_aa: CASSWGQGANGELFF
cdr3_nt: TGTGCCAGTAGTTGGGGACAGGGGGCGAACGGGGAGCTGTTTTTT

clone_size: NA
j_call: TRBJ1-2
v_call: TRBV4-2
d_call: NA
cdr3_aa: CASSHPPTETNYGYTF
cdr3_nt: TGTGCCAGCAGCCATCCCCCAACAGAAACTAACTATGGCTACACCTTC

clone_size: NA
j_call: TRBJ2-7
v_call: TRBV12-3/TRBV12-4
d_call: NA
cdr3_aa: CASSSPQGTYEQYF
cdr3_nt: TGTGCCAGCAGTTCACCACAGGGTACCTACGAGCAGTACTTC

clone_size: few
j_call: TRBJ2-1
v_call: TRBV7-9
d_call: NA
cdr3_aa: CASTPEGAYNEQFF
cdr3_nt: TGTGCCAGCACTCCCGAAGGGGCTTACAATGAGCAGTTCTTC

clone_size: NA
j_call: TRBJ2-3
v_call: TRBV29-1
d_call: NA
cdr3_aa: CSVDLGTTDTQYF
cdr3_nt: TGCAGCGTTGACCTGGGAACCACAGATACGCAGTATTTT

clone_size: NA
j_call: TRBJ2-1
v_call: TRBV20-1
d_call: NA
cdr3_aa: CSARGRKVAEQFF
cdr3_nt: TGCAGTGCTAGAGGAAGAAAGGTGGCTGAGCAGTTCTTC

clone_size: NA
j_call: TRBJ1-5
v_call: TRBV19
d_call: NA
cdr3_aa: CASSDTDISNQPQHF
cdr3_nt: TGTGCCAGTAGTGACACAGATATTAGCAATCAGCCCCAGCATTTT

clone_size: NA
j_call: TRBJ2-7
v_call: TRBV7-2
d_call: TRBD2
cdr3_aa: CASSLDGLAPYEQYF
cdr3_nt: TGTGCCAGCAGCTTAGACGGACTAGCGCCGTACGAGCAGTACTTC

clone_size: NA
j_call: TRBJ2-3
v_call: TRBV20-1
d_call: TRBD2
cdr3_aa: CSANSGGQDGYTQYF
cdr3_nt: TGCAGTGCTAATAGCGGGGGGCAAGACGGGTATACGCAGTATTTT

clone_size: many
j_call: TRBJ1-1
v_call: TRBV7-9
d_call: NA
cdr3_aa: CASRIGGVNTEAFF
cdr3_nt: TGTGCCAGCAGGATCGGGGGGGTGAACACTGAAGCTTTCTTT

clone_size: few
j_call: TRBJ2-7
v_call: TRBV7-2
d_call: NA
cdr3_aa: CASSPDSLGEQYF
cdr3_nt: TGTGCCAGCAGCCCGGACAGTCTTGGAGAGCAGTACTTC

clone_size: NA
j_call: TRBJ1-3
v_call: TRBV7-2
d_call: NA
cdr3_aa: CASSTRPSMTGAYSGNTIYF
cdr3_nt: TGTGCCAGCAGCACACGGCCCTCTATGACAGGAGCCTACTCTGGAAACACCATATATTTT

clone_size: NA
j_call: TRBJ1-1
v_call: TRBV6-8
d_call: NA
cdr3_aa: CASQSYTEAFF
cdr3_nt: TGTGCCAGCCAAAGCTACACTGAAGCTTTCTTT

clone_size: NA
j_call: TRBJ2-7
v_call: TRBV9
d_call: NA
cdr3_aa: CASGAGGNYEQYF
cdr3_nt: TGTGCCAGCGGGGCCGGGGGCAACTACGAGCAGTACTTC

clone_size: many
j_call: TRBJ2-3
v_call: TRBV11-2
d_call: TRBD2
cdr3_aa: CASTQGPSGGSTDTQYF
cdr3_nt: TGTGCCAGCACCCAAGGGCCTAGCGGGGGTAGCACAGATACGCAGTATTTT

clone_size: few
j_call: TRBJ2-1
v_call: TRBV10-3
d_call: TRBD2
cdr3_aa: CAISGRGGRAYNEQFF
cdr3_nt: TGTGCCATCAGTGGGCGGGGGGGCCGGGCCTACAATGAGCAGTTCTTC